This TCR beta chain is drawn from a study of blood T cell repertoires in COVID-19. TCRdb keeps only in-frame clones here, not all; method: immunoSEQ multiplex PCR. Found here are about 300,000 clones, about 90% of them singletons; the top ten hold 2.5% to 3.5%. Trimming pared 6 bases from V and 2 bases from J, leaving 18 bases between. The CDR3 consists of 15 residues. From germline, CDR1 is SGHDT and CDR2 YYEEEE. Sequencing input: PBMCs or T cells enriched from blood (not recorded which). The TCR originated in a woman between 50 and 59 years old who had been exposed to COVID-19. V and J are TRBV5-6 and TRBJ2-7; D may be TRBD2 (6 bases). The CDR3 region has the DNA TGTGCCAGCACCTCGAATGCGGGGTACACCTACGAGCAGTACTTC. It specifies CASTSNAGYTYEQYF.